The text below deals with one TCR beta chain. Its antigen is not identified. These data belong to a study of cytomegalovirus exposure and HLA in healthy donors. General study results and limits: For most TCR sequences rarity was the rule, although some public TCRs occurred in many donors. The finding came from a later analysis; first-cohort TCR clusters tended to co-occur in the roughly 120 validation repertoires. The listing of roughly 160 TCR beta chains classed them as cytomegalovirus-associated.

Sequenced by immunoSEQ multiplex PCR; TCRdb stores in-frame clones only, minus some. The sample holds 110,000 to 150,000 clones, about 95% seen once. There are 13 residues in the CDR3. The V segment lost 9 bases and the J segment 5 bases; nucleotides outside the gene matches: 10. CDR1 and CDR2 (germline): MDHEN, SYDVKM. The sequence derives from a young man in good health and CMV-seropositive. The chain recombines TRBV28 with TRBJ2-7, with 7 positions matching TRBD1. Input material: PBMCs. The CDR3 DNA reads TGTGCCAGTATAAGGGCAGGGGGAAACGAGCAGTACTTC. Residues: CASIRAGGNEQYF. Variable domain in full (rest from reference TRBV28 and TRBJ2-7): DVKVTQSSRYLVKRTGEKVFLECVQDMDHENMFWYRQDPGLGLRLIYFSYDVKMKEKGDIPEGYSVSREKKERFSLILESASTNQTSMYLCASIRAGGNEQYFGPGTRLTVT.